The rows below give T cell receptor beta chains drawn from one sample of a study of cytomegalovirus exposure and HLA in healthy donors. Measured with immunoSEQ multiplex PCR; TCRdb has only the in-frame clones, and not every one. The table includes around 100,000 clones, 79% detected once. Sequenced material: PBMCs. These receptors originate from a woman aged 35 to 49 in good health and CMV-seronegative. The CDR3 runs from the conserved cysteine through the conserved F or W. D genes are given only for firm matches. The size entry is marked missing in some rows and otherwise reads once, few, many or a size class.

>TRBJ1-2|TRBV29-1|.|.
CSVERRDYGYTF
TGCAGCGTTGAGAGGAGGGACTATGGCTACACCTTC
>TRBJ2-7|TRBV15|.|.
CATSRDGSEYKQYF
TGTGCCACCAGCAGAGATGGGAGCGAATACAAGCAGTACTTC
>TRBJ2-1|TRBV27|.|.
CASSLSVPDAGGNEQFF
TGTGCCAGCAGTTTATCCGTTCCGGACGCGGGTGGCAATGAGCAGTTCTTC
>TRBJ2-1|TRBV27|.|few
CASRESSYNEQFF
TGTGCCAGCCGGGAGAGCTCCTACAATGAGCAGTTCTTC
>TRBJ2-3|TRBV5-1|TRBD2|once
CASSLELSGRDTQYF
TGCGCCAGCAGCTTGGAGCTGAGCGGGAGGGATACGCAGTATTTT
>TRBJ2-1|TRBV5-1|TRBD1|.
CASSPSGTVSSYNEQFF
TGCGCCAGCAGCCCCTCCGGGACAGTGAGCTCCTACAATGAGCAGTTCTTC
>TRBJ2-3|TRBV2|TRBD2|once
CASSDTGGPSTDTQYF
TGTGCCAGCAGTGATACGGGGGGGCCAAGCACAGATACGCAGTATTTT
>TRBJ2-6|TRBV7-9|.|.
CASEVGGSGANVLTF
TGTGCCAGCGAGGTGGGAGGTTCTGGGGCCAACGTCCTGACTTTC
>TRBJ2-1|TRBV19|TRBD2|few
CASSAVAGQLNEQFF
TGTGCCAGTAGTGCTGTAGCGGGGCAACTCAATGAGCAGTTCTTC
>TRBJ1-5|TRBV28|.|.
CASSLSGERSQPQHF
TGTGCCAGCAGTTTATCCGGGGAACGGAGTCAGCCCCAGCATTTT
>TRBJ2-7|TRBV6-5|TRBD2|.
CASSSLTSGRSYEQYF
TGTGCCAGCAGTTCCTTGACTAGCGGAAGATCCTACGAGCAGTACTTC